This T cell receptor (beta chain) was sequenced for a study of blood T cells in healthy people across ages (dated by TCRdb to about 2015). As for the study more broadly: In model experiments, template switching captured roughly one uniquely barcoded TCR beta cDNA molecule for every two T cells. Two additional independent replicas of 1 million unique cDNA reads from the same blood draw were analyzed for two donors (one aged 18 to 30 and one aged 80 or older). To track age-related changes in TCR beta repertoire diversity, the study relied on deep sequencing normalized with unique cDNA molecular identifiers. To avoid experimental bias, donors of different ages were distributed randomly across sequencing lanes. The donors were divided into four age groups: young (average around 17 years), middle-aged (under 40), aged (roughly 66) and long-lived (roughly 82). Findings and caveats that apply to the study as a whole: Conclusive comparison of naive and antigen-experienced compartments was prevented by the profiling of bulk unsorted PBMCs. Compared with the aged group, the long-lived group had more naive CD4+ T cells, fewer expanded clones and increased TCR diversity, a pattern suggesting age selection. The CMV infection status of donors was not known, potentially confounding age-related changes in expanded clonotypes. The percentage of naive T cells measured by flow cytometry correlated strongly with observed TCR beta diversity. Observed TCR beta diversity per million T cells fell roughly linearly with age, and a significant reduction was already apparent by age approximately 41. Estimates of total diversity from one million sequenced T cells were regarded as lower bounds and underestimates.

In the germline V gene, CDR1 corresponds to SGHRS and CDR2 to YFSETQ. The junction carries 10 bases between V and J, which are trimmed by 8 bases and 2 bases respectively. Spanning cysteine to phenylalanine, the CDR3 consists of 12 amino acids. Of all the DNA, just the CDR3 is kept, 36 bases in frame from base 1. Library preparation was by 5' RACE. A second 7 to 11 cycle PCR used a sample-barcoded 5' primer and a J-beta primer mix. A template-switch 5' adaptor carrying 12 random nucleotides introduced a unique molecular identifier onto each TCR beta cDNA molecule. At least 2.5 million CDR3-containing paired-end reads were obtained from each sample. The Mint cDNA synthesis kit, primed by a TRBC-specific oligonucleotide, was used to synthesize first-strand cDNA from all RNA. After uracil-DNA glycosylase treatment, a first 18-cycle PCR used universal primers M1SS and BC2_uni_R on all cDNA. As for the authors' bioinformatics: For normalization, 1 million high-quality reads were randomly selected from each sample, with every read carrying a distinct molecular identifier. Instead of being binned into consensus sequences, reads with shared molecular identifiers were discarded. CDR3 identification, clonotype clustering and error correction used MiTCR with a Q25 quality threshold and the strictest error-elimination algorithm. Lower-bound total TCR beta diversity was estimated with a nonparametric unseen species model using Euler transformation. TCRdb's own reprocessing of the public reads used fastp at Q25 and MiXCR and kept productive beta chains. For every CDR3 protein sequence, its rows merge into one entry that carries the most common genes and DNA. V and J calls and clone size were set by TCRdb, not the authors. The sample table lists approximately 2,000,000 distinct CDR3 sequences, around 40% of them with a count of one. The top ten hold more than 20% of the sample.

Systemically healthy Caucasian individuals from Russia, approximately 39 in total and aged 6 to 90 years, were included as donors. Each donor gave 9 to 10 milliliters of peripheral blood, collected into EDTA-treated Vacutainer tubes. PBMCs were isolated by Ficoll-Paque density-gradient centrifugation, with at least 7 million obtained per sample. Total RNA was extracted from PBMCs with Trizol reagent, with at least 5.5 micrograms obtained per sample. Naive CD45RAhigh/CD27high T cell percentages were measured by flow cytometry on a PBMC aliquot from every donor. In this sample, this clonotype turned up a few times. Its antigen has not been determined. Per-base qualities were not stored, and no clone one base away is much larger.

This TCR was recovered from a human donor in good health. Sequenced input: blood. The rearranged segments are TRBV5-1 and TRBJ1-2; the D gene is possibly TRBD1, with 6 bases matching. CDR3 region: CASAGQNYGYTF. The DNA sequence follows: TGCGCCAGTGCCGGACAGAACTATGGCTACACCTTC. Where the CDR3 stops, the reference TRBV5-1 and TRBJ1-2 genes take over; the full variable domain is KAGVTQTPRYLIKTRGQQVTLSCSPISGHRSVSWYQQTPGQGLQFLFEYFSETQRNKGNFPGRFSGRQFSNSRSEMNVSTLELGDSALYLCASAGQNYGYTFGSGTRLTVV.